A selection of T cell receptor beta chains follows, all from one sample in a study of blood T cell repertoires in COVID-19. TCRdb's copy holds only in-frame clones and misses some; the assay was immunoSEQ multiplex PCR. Among 55,000 to 85,000 clones, roughly 78% were seen once, and the ten largest hold about 30%. Sequencing was done on a sample of peripheral blood. These receptors all come from a man aged 55-75 years with active or convalescent COVID-19. CDR3s include the opening cysteine and the closing phenylalanine or tryptophan. Each record gives: D gene, clone size, J gene, V gene, CDR3 DNA, CDR3 protein. D genes are given only for firm matches. Clone sizes are given selectively: once, few, many, or a class where the clone is expanded.

D: TRBD1
size: NA
J: TRBJ1-5
V: TRBV19
DNA: TGTGCCAGTAGTAAAAGACAGGGGAACGATCAGCCCCAGCATTTT
CDR3: CASSKRQGNDQPQHF

D: TRBD2
size: NA
J: TRBJ2-7
V: TRBV27
DNA: TGTGCCAGCAGTTTTAGGGCGGGGGGGACCTACGAGCAGTACTTC
CDR3: CASSFRAGGTYEQYF

D: NA
size: NA
J: TRBJ2-7
V: TRBV18
DNA: TGTGCCAGCTCAACTAGTGTCGAGCAGTACTTC
CDR3: CASSTSVEQYF

D: NA
size: NA
J: TRBJ1-1
V: TRBV5-5
DNA: TGTGCCAGCAGCTTGGCCGGGGGGGCTCAGGGTCACACTGAAGCTTTCTTT
CDR3: CASSLAGGAQGHTEAFF

D: TRBD2
size: NA
J: TRBJ2-1
V: TRBV7-3
DNA: TGTGCCAGCAGCTTACAAAGCGGGGGGAATGAGCAGTTCTTC
CDR3: CASSLQSGGNEQFF

D: NA
size: NA
J: TRBJ2-2
V: TRBV29-1
DNA: TGCAGCGGTTTTTTCGTGAACACCGGGGAGCTGTTTTTT
CDR3: CSGFFVNTGELFF

D: NA
size: NA
J: TRBJ1-6
V: TRBV4-1
DNA: TGCGCCAGCAGCCAAGATCCGGAGGGGCAATATAATTCACCCCTCCACTTT
CDR3: CASSQDPEGQYNSPLHF

D: NA
size: NA
J: TRBJ1-1
V: TRBV27
DNA: TGTGCCAGCAGTTTACGTCCGGGTACCACTGAAGCTTTCTTT
CDR3: CASSLRPGTTEAFF

D: NA
size: NA
J: TRBJ2-1
V: TRBV7-3
DNA: TGTGCCAGCAGCTTAGCAGGTGACTACAATGAGCAGTTCTTC
CDR3: CASSLAGDYNEQFF

D: NA
size: NA
J: TRBJ1-1
V: TRBV28
DNA: TGTGCCAGCCTCGTAAAGAACACTGAAGCTTTCTTT
CDR3: CASLVKNTEAFF

D: NA
size: NA
J: TRBJ1-6
V: TRBV15
DNA: TGTGCCACCAGCAGAGATGTTTTGGACAGACTTCGGGATAATTCACCCCTCCACTTT
CDR3: CATSRDVLDRLRDNSPLHF

D: NA
size: NA
J: TRBJ2-5
V: TRBV6-1
DNA: TGTGCCAGCAGTGATCTAGTTATCGAGAAGACCCAGTACTTC
CDR3: CASSDLVIEKTQYF

D: TRBD2
size: NA
J: TRBJ2-1
V: TRBV3-1/TRBV3-2
DNA: TGTGCCAGCAGCCATGGCCCCGGGACTAGCGGGGGGGGTGAGCAGTTCTTC
CDR3: CASSHGPGTSGGGEQFF

D: NA
size: NA
J: TRBJ2-3
V: TRBV2
DNA: TGTGCCAGCAGTGAACTAGCGTTCACAGATACGCAGTATTTT
CDR3: CASSELAFTDTQYF

D: NA
size: NA
J: TRBJ2-7
V: TRBV9
DNA: TGTGCCCTCACCCGAAGGGCAGCAGGGTACGAGCAGTACTTC
CDR3: CALTRRAAGYEQYF

D: TRBD1
size: NA
J: TRBJ1-4
V: TRBV18
DNA: TGTGCCAGCTCACCACCTAACTGGGACAGGGGTTTGAAACTGTTTTTT
CDR3: CASSPPNWDRGLKLFF

D: TRBD2
size: NA
J: TRBJ2-5
V: TRBV9
DNA: TGTGCCAGCAGCGCTGGGACTAGCAGATTCCAAGAGACCCAGTACTTC
CDR3: CASSAGTSRFQETQYF

D: TRBD1
size: once
J: TRBJ1-2
V: TRBV9
DNA: TGTGCCAGCTCAGGGGGCTATGGCTACACCTTC
CDR3: CASSGGYGYTF

D: NA
size: NA
J: TRBJ1-1
V: TRBV5-5
DNA: TGTGCCAGCAGCTTGGCCCCTTCCCGCACTGAAGCTTTCTTT
CDR3: CASSLAPSRTEAFF

D: NA
size: NA
J: TRBJ2-1
V: TRBV4-1
DNA: TGCGCCAGCACGGGGGGCGGCCCGAATGAGCAGTTCTTC
CDR3: CASTGGGPNEQFF

D: TRBD2
size: NA
J: TRBJ2-1
V: TRBV27
DNA: TGTGCCAGCACCCAAGGACTAGCGGGAAGCAATGAGCAGTTCTTC
CDR3: CASTQGLAGSNEQFF

D: NA
size: NA
J: TRBJ2-6
V: TRBV29-1
DNA: TGCAGCGCCCGGGAAACAGCCTCTGGGGCCAACGTCCTGACTTTC
CDR3: CSARETASGANVLTF

D: NA
size: NA
J: TRBJ1-5
V: TRBV3-1/TRBV3-2
DNA: TGTGCCAGCAGCCAATATAGAGGAGGCAGGCCTCAGCCCCAGCATTTT
CDR3: CASSQYRGGRPQPQHF

D: NA
size: NA
J: TRBJ1-2
V: TRBV6-2/TRBV6-3
DNA: TGTGCCAGCAGTTACGGAGCCAGGGTCTATGGCTACACCTTC
CDR3: CASSYGARVYGYTF

D: TRBD1
size: NA
J: TRBJ1-1
V: TRBV27
DNA: TGTGCCAGCAGTTCCCAAGGGACAGTGAACACTGAAGCTTTCTTT
CDR3: CASSSQGTVNTEAFF

D: TRBD1
size: NA
J: TRBJ1-2
V: TRBV5-1
DNA: TGCGCCAGCAGCCCGAACAGGGGTAGGAACTATGGCTACACCTTC
CDR3: CASSPNRGRNYGYTF

D: NA
size: NA
J: TRBJ2-7
V: TRBV5-6
DNA: TGTGCCAGCAGCTTGGCGGAGTGGTCTATTTTC
CDR3: CASSLAEWSIF

D: TRBD2
size: NA
J: TRBJ2-1
V: TRBV28
DNA: TGTGCCAGCAGTCCCGGACTAGCGGGGGGGAACAATGAGCAGTTCTTC
CDR3: CASSPGLAGGNNEQFF